The 27 T cell receptor beta chains given below trace back to one sample, sequenced in a study of cytomegalovirus exposure and HLA in healthy donors. Primers for the PCR totalled 60 Vbeta and 13 Jbeta. This table comes from immunoSEQ multiplex PCR, and its TCRdb copy is limited to in-frame clones, with some not included. The repertoire holds 120,000 to 150,000 clones, with 70% to 85% as singletons. Sequencing was performed on PBMCs. The origin of the receptors is a male donor in good health and CMV-seronegative.

The gene calls are TRBV7-3 and TRBJ2-1; D may be TRBD1 (5 bases). This CDR3 comprises 16 residues. Trimming cost V 3 bases and J 0 bases, with 12 bases left between them. Germline CDR1 is SGHTA and CDR2 is FQGTGA. This chain's CDR3 is CASSLHRNPSYNEQFF. The DNA of the CDR3 is TGTGCCAGCAGCTTGCACAGGAACCCCTCCTACAATGAGCAGTTCTTC.

In its sample, this clone was seen once. This chain connects TRBV28 to TRBJ2-1; 11 bases fit TRBD2. This CDR3 has 15 residues. V lost 6 bases to trimming and J lost 3 bases; unmatched junction nucleotides: 4. In germline, CDR1 is MDHEN, CDR2 SYDVKM. CDR3 residues: CASSPGLAGYNEQFF. In DNA form, the CDR3 reads TGTGCCAGCAGCCCCGGACTAGCGGGCTACAATGAGCAGTTCTTC.

The gene calls are TRBV13 and TRBJ2-1, with no clear D. Trimming stripped 6 bases from V and 7 bases from J, with 7 bases between. The CDR3 has 11 residues. The V gene's germline CDR1 is PRHDT and CDR2 FYEKMQ (reference sequence). Here the CDR3 DNA reads TGTGCCAGCAGATATTTGAATGAGCAGTTCTTC. Residues: CASRYLNEQFF.

The gene calls are TRBV9 and TRBJ2-5; 8 nucleotides line up with TRBD2. Germline CDR1 is SGDLS and CDR2 is YYNGEE. The CDR3 is made up of 16 amino acids. J gave up 4 bases and V 5 bases, and 13 bases lay outside the gene matches. The DNA of the CDR3 is TGTGCCAGCAGAGAAAGTAAAGCGGGAGTGTCAGAGACCCAGTACTTC. Translating it yields CASRESKAGVSETQYF.

The V gene is TRBV5-1, the J gene TRBJ2-3, with 13 bases matching TRBD2. There are 16 residues in the CDR3. Trimming removed 4 bases from V and 5 bases from J; junction bases left unmatched: 7. CDR1 and CDR2 (germline): SGHRS, YFSETQ. In DNA form, the CDR3 reads TGCGCCAGCAGCCCCGGACTAGCGGGAGTGATAGATACGCAGTATTTT. Protein product: CASSPGLAGVIDTQYF.

This rearrangement joins TRBV7-9 to TRBJ2-7; D gene ambiguous. Germline V gives CDR1 SEHNR, CDR2 FQNEAQ (reference sequence). V gave up 1 base and J gave up 2 bases, with 18 bases separating them. The CDR3 runs 17 residues. The CDR3 DNA sequence: TGTGCCAGCAGCTTAGAGAGACTCCCCCTGGCCCCCTACGAGCAGTACTTC. It is translated as CASSLERLPLAPYEQYF. The full variable domain, with the rest looked up from reference TRBV7-9 and TRBJ2-7, is DTGVSQNPRHKITKRGQNVTFRCDPISEHNRLYWYRQTLGQGPEFLTYFQNEAQLEKSRLLSDRFSAERPKGSFSTLEIQRTEQGDSAMYLCASSLERLPLAPYEQYFGPGTRLTVT.

V gene TRBV4-3 combines with J gene TRBJ2-7; D is possibly TRBD2 (6 bases). Germline V gene lookup returns CDR1 LGHNA and CDR2 YSLEER. Trimming took off 0 bases at V and 9 bases at J, with 12 bases between the two ends. There are 13 residues in the CDR3. The CDR3, as DNA: TGCGCCAGCAGCCAAGATCTGGAGGGCTGGCAGTACTTC. Translation gives CASSQDLEGWQYF.

The sample holds a few counts of this clone. The chain combines TRBV6-1 with TRBJ2-1, with 7 positions matching TRBD1. This CDR3 region has 13 residues. From germline, CDR1 is MNHNS and CDR2 SASEGT. The trim removed 6 bases at V and 6 bases at J, leaving 5 bases unmatched. The CDR3 is CASRTYRGNEQFF. The CDR3 nucleotides are TGTGCCAGCAGGACGTACAGGGGCAATGAGCAGTTCTTC.

The chain joins TRBV7-2 to TRBJ1-1; a possible D gene is TRBD1 (5 bases). This CDR3 is 15 amino acids long. Trimming took 6 bases from V and 4 from J, leaving 18 bases between them. The germline CDR1 and CDR2 sequences are SGHTA and FQGNSA. The CDR3 spells CASSRESAGITEAFF. In DNA form, the CDR3 reads TGTGCCAGCAGTCGAGAGAGCGCAGGGATCACTGAAGCTTTCTTT.

The rearrangement uses TRBV7-2 and TRBJ2-7; D is perhaps TRBD1 (6 bases). The V gene lost 5 bases and the J gene lost 3 bases, with 20 bases spanning the gap. CDR3 length: 16 residues. The germline V gene has CDR1 SGHTA and CDR2 FQGNSA. CDR3: CASSARGGSGNYEQYF. The CDR3 DNA sequence: TGTGCCAGCAGCGCTAGAGGGGGAAGCGGAAACTACGAGCAGTACTTC.

This chain connects TRBV7-2 to TRBJ2-3, with D perhaps matching TRBD1 (7 bases). The CDR3 spans 15 residues. The V and J ends lost 5 bases and 5 bases respectively, with 17 bases between them. Germline V lookup: CDR1 SGHTA, CDR2 FQGNSA. The CDR3 region is CASSHKQGGRDTQYF. As DNA, the CDR3 is TGTGCCAGCAGCCACAAGCAGGGGGGAAGAGATACGCAGTATTTT. The full variable domain, rest sourced from reference TRBV7-2 and TRBJ2-3, is GAGVSQSPSNKVTEKGKDVELRCDPISGHTALYWYRQSLGQGLEFLIYFQGNSAPDKSGLPSDRFSAERTGGSVSTLTIQRTQQEDSAVYLCASSHKQGGRDTQYFGPGTRLTVL.

In its sample, this clone was seen many times. The CDR3 bases are TGTGCCAGCCGTAGCGGGAGGTTGGAGTCCGGGGAGCTGTTTTTT. Translating gives CASRSGRLESGELFF. V is TRBV19 and J is TRBJ2-2, with 10 bases that match TRBD2. Per the germline V gene, CDR1 is LNHDA and CDR2 is SQIVND (reference sequence). The CDR3 is made up of 15 amino acids. The trim removed 9 bases at V and 6 bases at J, leaving 10 bases unmatched.

The chain recombines TRBV6-5 with TRBJ2-7; the match to TRBD2 covers 7 bases. Germline trimming cut 6 bases from V and 7 bases from J; bases unmatched to any gene: 15. The CDR3 sequence is 15 residues long. Germline CDR1 is MNHEY and CDR2 is SVGAGI. CDR3 loop: CASSQPGTTGGEQYF. The CDR3 nucleotides read TGTGCCAGCAGCCAGCCCGGGACTACGGGTGGTGAGCAGTACTTC.

This chain links TRBV19 with TRBJ2-7, with 10 bases matching TRBD1. From germline, CDR1 is LNHDA and CDR2 SQIVND (reference sequence). V gave up 9 bases and J gave up 4 bases; unmatched junction bases: 15. The CDR3 has 16 residues. The CDR3 region is CASQQGDRDRGYEQYF. The CDR3 DNA sequence: TGTGCCAGCCAGCAGGGGGACCGGGACAGGGGTTACGAGCAGTACTTC.

This clone was detected once. V and J are TRBV28 and TRBJ2-7; 7 nucleotides match TRBD2. This CDR3 is 14 amino acids long. The ends lost 3 bases at V and 5 bases at J; junction bases unmatched: 7. Germline V gene data show CDR1 as MDHEN and CDR2 as SYDVKM. This CDR3 is CASSFGGSGNEQYF. The CDR3 DNA reads TGTGCCAGCAGTTTCGGCGGGAGCGGTAACGAGCAGTACTTC.

The chain has TRBV29-1 and TRBJ2-7, with TRBD1 matching over 8 bases. J gave up 3 bases and V 6 bases, and 7 bases lay outside the gene matches. This CDR3 has 13 amino acids. CDR1 SQVTM and CDR2 ANQGSEA come from the germline V gene. The CDR3 coding sequence is TGCAGCGTCCCGGGACAGGCCAACTACGAGCAGTACTTC. It encodes CSVPGQANYEQYF.

The chain couples TRBV19 to TRBJ2-7, with a tentative D call TRBD1 (5 bases). This CDR3 spans 13 amino acids. Germline CDR1 and CDR2: LNHDA and SQIVND (reference sequence). V gave up 4 bases and J gave up 2 bases, with 9 bases separating them. Here the CDR3 reads CASSTGSTYEQYF. The CDR3 nucleotides are TGTGCCAGTAGTACAGGGTCAACCTACGAGCAGTACTTC.

J is TRBJ2-3 and V is TRBV30; D not resolved. This CDR3 has 12 residues. The V end lost 4 bases, the J end lost 4 bases, and 9 bases lay between the germline ends. Germline assignment: CDR1 GTSNPN and CDR2 SVGIG (reference sequence). CDR3 residues: CAWTAAADTQYF. The CDR3 coding sequence is TGTGCCTGGACCGCGGCAGCAGATACGCAGTATTTT.

V usage is TRBV18 and J usage is TRBJ2-7; weak D call: TRBD1 (5 bases). This CDR3 comprises 15 residues. Germline loops: CDR1 KGHSH, CDR2 LQKENI. V was clipped by 4 bases and J by 0 bases, with 13 bases between them. CDR3 in DNA: TGTGCCAGCTCACAGGGGCCTCCGAGCTCCTACGAGCAGTACTTC. This gives the protein CASSQGPPSSYEQYF.

This sequence joins TRBV28 and TRBJ1-5, with D possibly being TRBD1 (5 bases). The CDR3 runs to 12 residues. V shed 7 bases and J shed 10 bases, with 14 bases lying between them. The germline V gene has CDR1 MDHEN and CDR2 SYDVKM. The CDR3 nucleotides are TGTGCCAGCAACTCCCCGACAGATCCCCAGCATTTT. It yields the protein CASNSPTDPQHF.

Only a few counts were recorded for this clone. The gene calls are TRBV15 and TRBJ2-7, with D possibly being TRBD2 (7 bases). V was trimmed by 5 bases and J by 3 bases, leaving 14 bases between them. The CDR3 runs 14 residues. Germline values: CDR1 LNHNV, CDR2 YYDKDF (reference sequence). For the CDR3, the DNA is TGTGCCACCAGCGGAGGGGGGGACGTCTACGAGCAGTACTTC. Protein product: CATSGGGDVYEQYF.

The chain couples TRBV10-1 to TRBJ2-5, with a possible D match to TRBD1 (6 bases). The germline V and J ends were trimmed by 4 bases and 2 bases, with 14 bases remaining between them. The CDR3 totals 15 residues. The germline gives CDR1 WNHNN, CDR2 SYGVQD (reference sequence). The CDR3 DNA reads TGCGCCAGCAGTGCCTCAGGGGCGAAACAAGAGACCCAGTACTTC. Translation gives CASSASGAKQETQYF.

This clone was recorded a few times. This chain joins TRBV28 and TRBJ1-1; TRBD1 aligns across 9 bases. CDR3 length: 13 residues. Trimming removed 5 bases from V and 4 bases from J; junction bases left unmatched: 2. The germline gives CDR1 MDHEN, CDR2 SYDVKM. CDR3 amino acids: CASSGTGRTEAFF. DNA of the CDR3: TGTGCCAGCAGTGGGACAGGGCGCACTGAAGCTTTCTTT.

As for this clone: Within the sample, other DNA sequences also encode this same CDR3. The chain has TRBV6-1 and TRBJ2-1; TRBD1 is a possible D gene (5 bases). V lost 6 bases and J 9 bases, leaving 12 bases between the germline ends. Germline loops: CDR1 MNHNS, CDR2 SASEGT. The CDR3 spans 12 residues. The CDR3 is CASRKVRGEQFF. DNA of the CDR3: TGTGCCAGCAGAAAAGTTAGGGGTGAGCAGTTCTTC.

For this clone: The junction departs from germline at one end; a sequencing error may be responsible. The V gene is TRBV7-7, the J gene TRBJ2-7; a weak D match, TRBD2 (6 bases). The CDR3 is 12 residues long. Germline V gene lookup returns CDR1 SSHAT and CDR2 FNYEAQ (reference sequence). CDR3: CASSGPSGEQYF. DNA of the CDR3: TGTGCTAGCAGCGGGCCCTCTGGGGAGCAGTACTTC.

The chain uses TRBV7-9 and TRBJ1-2, with D unresolved. V lost 6 bases and J lost 7, with 12 bases in between. Germline V gene data show CDR1 as SEHNR and CDR2 as FQNEAQ (reference sequence). The CDR3 covers 12 residues. The CDR3 nucleotides read TGTGCCAGCAGAGGCACAGCCAGTGGCTACACCTTC. Amino acids: CASRGTASGYTF.

V usage is TRBV7-3 and J usage is TRBJ2-3, with 7 bases that match TRBD2. V trimming: 6 bases; J trimming: 6 bases; junction bases outside the gene matches: 6. This CDR3 contains 13 residues. Germline V gene sequence: CDR1 SGHTA, CDR2 FQGTGA. This CDR3 is CASSVGGSDTQYF. As DNA, the CDR3 is TGTGCCAGCAGTGTGGGGGGGTCGGATACGCAGTATTTT.